The 26 T cell receptor beta chains below all came from one sample that was sequenced in a study of T cells after somatic rescue of genetic block. Sequencing used immunoSEQ multiplex PCR; TCRdb keeps in-frame clones, though not all of them. The table lists 65,000 to 70,000 clones, 85% to 95% of them singletons. Sequencing was carried out using peripheral blood mononuclear cells (PBMCs). The receptors shown here come from a middle-aged man.

The chain uses TRBV28 and TRBJ1-4; 9 bases match TRBD1. Germline trimming cut 1 base from V and 0 bases from J; bases unmatched to any gene: 18. The CDR3 length is 22 residues. The germline V gene encodes CDR1 MDHEN and CDR2 SYDVKM. The CDR3 bases are TGTGCCAGCAGTTTATTCGGATCGCCCAGGACAGGGGAAGGGGCAACTAATGAAAAACTGTTTTTT. Encoded protein: CASSLFGSPRTGEGATNEKLFF.

This chain uses TRBV19 with TRBJ2-7; a weak D match, TRBD1 (5 bases). The CDR3 is made up of 13 amino acids. V lost 1 base and J 5 bases, leaving 9 bases between the germline ends. Germline V gives CDR1 LNHDA, CDR2 SQIVND (reference sequence). The CDR3 is CASSIGGRDEQYF. The CDR3 nucleotides are TGTGCCAGTAGTATAGGGGGCAGGGACGAGCAGTACTTC.

The chain joins TRBV7-8 to TRBJ2-7, with D unresolved. CDR1 and CDR2 (germline): SGHVS, FQNEAQ. This CDR3 is built from 14 residues. Trimming removed 4 bases from V and 2 bases from J, with 12 bases in between. The DNA for the CDR3 is TGTGCCAGCAGCTCCCACACTCAAGCCTACGAGCAGTACTTC. Translated: CASSSHTQAYEQYF.

This chain joins TRBV19 and TRBJ1-1; perhaps TRBD1 as D (5 bases). Trimming cost V 4 bases and J 0 bases, with 9 bases left between them. This CDR3 contains 14 residues. Germline loops: CDR1 LNHDA, CDR2 SQIVND (reference sequence). The CDR3 DNA is TGTGCCAGTAGTACGACAGCTATGAACACTGAAGCTTTCTTT. It specifies CASSTTAMNTEAFF.

The V and J genes are TRBV2 and TRBJ1-1; 8 nucleotides match TRBD1. The ends lost 6 bases at V and 6 bases at J; junction bases unmatched: 6. CDR1 and CDR2 from the germline V gene are SNHLY and FYNNEI. The CDR3 loop spans 13 amino acids. The CDR3 nucleotides are TGTGCCAGCAGCGCAGACAGGGGCTCTGAAGCTTTCTTT. Translation gives CASSADRGSEAFF.

This clone was observed a single time. The chain is built from TRBV11-2 and TRBJ2-3; possible D gene TRBD2, 5 bases. V shed 2 bases and J shed 3 bases, with 15 bases lying between them. CDR3 length equals 16 residues. Per germline, CDR1 SGHAT and CDR2 FQNNGV. The CDR3 spells CASSLNAARGTDTQYF. The CDR3 DNA reads as TGTGCCAGCAGCTTAAATGCGGCCCGCGGGACAGATACGCAGTATTTT.

The chain recombines TRBV7-9 with TRBJ2-1; D is unclear. The CDR3 extends over 13 amino acids. The V end was cut by 6 bases, the J end by 8 bases, with 14 bases between. Germline values: CDR1 SEHNR, CDR2 FQNEAQ (reference sequence). This CDR3 is CASRPPQEDEQFF. As DNA, the CDR3 is TGTGCCAGCAGGCCCCCCCAAGAGGATGAGCAGTTCTTC. Together with reference TRBV7-9 and TRBJ2-1, the CDR3 gives the full variable domain: DTGVSQNPRHKITKRGQNVTFRCDPISEHNRLYWYRQTLGQGPEFLTYFQNEAQLEKSRLLSDRFSAERPKGSFSTLEIQRTEQGDSAMYLCASRPPQEDEQFFGPGTRLTVL.

J is TRBJ1-1 and V is TRBV5-1; D may be TRBD1 (5 bases). Germline CDR1 SGHRS, CDR2 YFSETQ. Trimming pared 4 bases from V and 1 base from J, leaving 11 bases between. This CDR3 has 14 amino acids. The CDR3 DNA is TGCGCCAGCAGCCCGGGGACGACGAACACTGAAGCTTTCTTT. This codes for CASSPGTTNTEAFF. Drawing the rest from reference TRBV5-1 and TRBJ1-1, the complete variable domain is KAGVTQTPRYLIKTRGQQVTLSCSPISGHRSVSWYQQTPGQGLQFLFEYFSETQRNKGNFPGRFSGRQFSNSRSEMNVSTLELGDSALYLCASSPGTTNTEAFFGQGTRLTVV.

J is TRBJ2-1 and V is TRBV28, with 9 nucleotides matching TRBD2. The ends lost 5 bases at V and 4 bases at J; junction bases unmatched: 6. The germline CDR1 and CDR2 sequences are MDHEN and SYDVKM. The CDR3 has 15 residues. The DNA for the CDR3 is TGTGCCAGCAGTCCCTCAGCGGGAGGTTACAATGAGCAGTTCTTC. Its translation: CASSPSAGGYNEQFF.

The genes are TRBV5-1 and TRBJ2-2; D is possibly TRBD2 (6 bases). Germline values: CDR1 SGHRS, CDR2 YFSETQ. V lost 0 bases, J lost 3 bases, and 12 bases lay in between. The CDR3 has 16 residues. CDR3 DNA: TGCGCCAGCAGCTTGGACTTGGCGGGGTACACCGGGGAGCTGTTTTTT. Translation gives CASSLDLAGYTGELFF.

The chain recombines TRBV5-7 with TRBJ2-1; 7 nucleotides align to TRBD1. TRBV5-7 has ORF status, its function being uncertain. This CDR3 has 13 residues. With V trimmed by 4 bases and J by 7 bases, 5 bases remained unmatched. CDR3 sequence reads: CASSRGTENEQFF. In DNA, the CDR3 is TGTGCCAGCAGCCGAGGGACAGAAAATGAGCAGTTCTTC.

The CDR3 DNA follows: TGTGCCAGCAGTGAGGTAGGGGGCGGTCAGCCCCAGCATTTT. Protein product: CASSEVGGGQPQHF. The V gene is TRBV2, the J gene TRBJ1-5; TRBD1 matches 7 bases. Germline V gives CDR1 SNHLY, CDR2 FYNNEI. Trimming cost V 3 bases and J 6 bases; bases outside gene matches: 5. The CDR3 consists of 14 residues.

The chain carries TRBV9 and TRBJ2-7, with D hard to call. Trimming left V 1 base short and J 2 bases short, with 10 bases between. This CDR3 region has 14 residues. CDR1 is SGDLS and CDR2 is YYNGEE in the germline V gene. The CDR3 nucleotides read TGTGCCAGCAGCGTAAACGGAGTAACCTACGAGCAGTACTTC. It is translated as CASSVNGVTYEQYF.

The V gene is TRBV6-5, the J gene TRBJ2-1; 13 bases match TRBD2. Trimming took 4 bases from V and 5 from J; bases not matched to a gene: 2. The CDR3 totals 15 residues. CDR1 is MNHEY, CDR2 SVGAGI, per germline. For the CDR3, the DNA is TGTGCCAGCAGTTGGGGACTAGCGGGGAACAATGAGCAGTTCTTC. It specifies CASSWGLAGNNEQFF.

The rearrangement links TRBV5-4 to TRBJ2-1; D gene ambiguous. The V end was cut by 0 bases, the J end by 7 bases, with 8 bases between. Germline values: CDR1 SGHNT, CDR2 YYREEE (reference sequence). The CDR3 runs to 13 residues. The CDR3 loop reads CASSLVPENEQFF. CDR3 sequence (DNA): TGTGCCAGCAGCTTGGTTCCCGAAAATGAGCAGTTCTTC.

This rearrangement joins TRBV28 to TRBJ1-4; D remains ambiguous. Trimming stripped 8 bases from V and 6 bases from J, with 13 bases between. The CDR3 covers 13 residues. Germline-derived CDR1 and CDR2 are MDHEN and SYDVKM. CDR3 sequence (DNA): TGTGCCAGCGCCGCCGATGTTGATGAAAAACTGTTTTTT. Translated, it gives CASAADVDEKLFF.

V and J are TRBV5-6 and TRBJ2-5; D remains unclear. Deletions cut 0 bases from V and 2 bases from J, with 8 bases between. The CDR3 is made up of 14 amino acids. Germline V CDR1 and CDR2: SGHDT, YYEEEE. This CDR3 is CASSLGSRQETQYF. The DNA for the CDR3 is TGTGCCAGCAGCTTGGGGTCCAGGCAAGAGACCCAGTACTTC.

The chain recombines TRBV28 with TRBJ2-5, with 10 positions matching TRBD2. CDR1 is MDHEN, CDR2 SYDVKM, per germline. J lost 5 bases, V lost 6 bases, and 6 bases had no gene match. The CDR3 loop spans 14 amino acids. CDR3 residues: CASREGTSVETQYF. CDR3 DNA: TGTGCCAGCAGGGAGGGGACTAGCGTGGAGACCCAGTACTTC.

This chain connects TRBV4-1 to TRBJ2-1; 10 bases line up with TRBD2. The CDR3 contains 16 residues. Germline V gene sequence: CDR1 MGHRA, CDR2 YSYEKL. V was pared by 3 bases and J by 4 bases, with 6 bases of the junction left unmatched. The CDR3 region is CASSQAGLAVYNEQFF. In DNA, the CDR3 is TGCGCCAGCAGCCAGGCCGGACTAGCGGTTTACAATGAGCAGTTCTTC.

The chain employs TRBV5-1 and TRBJ2-7; D remains ambiguous. CDR3 length: 13 amino acids. Germline CDR1 and CDR2: SGHRS and YFSETQ. V lost 1 base, J lost 4 bases, and 9 bases lay in between. Written as DNA, the CDR3 is TGCGCCAGCAGCTTGCTCAACACTTACGAGCAGTACTTC. Protein: CASSLLNTYEQYF. The whole variable domain, remainder taken from reference TRBV5-1 and TRBJ2-7, is KAGVTQTPRYLIKTRGQQVTLSCSPISGHRSVSWYQQTPGQGLQFLFEYFSETQRNKGNFPGRFSGRQFSNSRSEMNVSTLELGDSALYLCASSLLNTYEQYFGPGTRLTVT.

The gene calls are TRBV5-4 and TRBJ2-3, with 8 bases fitting TRBD2. The CDR3 consists of 15 residues. V lost 5 bases to trimming and J lost 4 bases; unmatched junction nucleotides: 9. CDR1 SGHNT and CDR2 YYREEE come from the germline V gene (reference sequence). The CDR3 nucleotides are TGTGCCAGCAGTTATAGCGGGAAGAGATCAGATACGCAGTATTTT. Its protein product is CASSYSGKRSDTQYF.

The V gene is TRBV28, the J gene TRBJ1-1; D may be TRBD1 (6 bases). The V end lost 7 bases, the J end lost 5 bases, and 23 bases lay between the germline ends. Germline V CDR1 and CDR2: MDHEN, SYDVKM. The CDR3 length is 16 residues. CDR3 nucleotides: TGTGCCAGCATCCCCCCCCAGCGGGGGCAGGGAACTGAAGCTTTCTTT. Translation: CASIPPQRGQGTEAFF.

This chain joins TRBV7-2 and TRBJ2-7; 10 nucleotides align to TRBD2. This CDR3 spans 16 amino acids. After removal of 1 base from V and 3 bases from J, the junction contained 6 bases not matched to a gene. Germline CDR1 is SGHTA and CDR2 is FQGNSA. CDR3 sequence: CASSLGGLAGVYEQYF. CDR3 nucleotides: TGTGCCAGCAGCTTAGGGGGCCTAGCGGGAGTCTACGAGCAGTACTTC.

This chain connects TRBV18 to TRBJ1-2; the D is unclear. In germline, CDR1 is KGHSH, CDR2 LQKENI. V was pared by 2 bases and J by 0 bases, with 10 bases between. This CDR3 has 15 residues. CDR3 coding DNA: TGTGCCAGCTCACCATCTAGGGCCACTAACTATGGCTACACCTTC. Its translation is CASSPSRATNYGYTF.

For the CDR3, the DNA is TGTGCCAGCAGCCTGGGACATCCGGGGGCCAACGTCCTGACTTTC. This gives the protein CASSLGHPGANVLTF. This rearrangement joins TRBV7-8 to TRBJ2-6, with a weak D call TRBD1 (6 bases). This CDR3 is built from 15 residues. Between the trimmed V and J ends, which lost 5 bases and 4 bases, there was a span of 12 bases. Germline CDR1 reads SGHVS; CDR2 reads FQNEAQ.

The chain couples TRBV9 to TRBJ2-7; no definite D call. Germline assignment: CDR1 SGDLS and CDR2 YYNGEE. The CDR3 is 16 residues long. V was cut by 0 bases and J by 0 bases, with 13 bases left in between. The CDR3: CASSVAEGFTSYEQYF. CDR3 nucleotides: TGTGCCAGCAGCGTAGCGGAAGGTTTTACCTCCTACGAGCAGTACTTC.